The 20 T cell receptor beta chains below come from one sample, sequenced in a study of a mutant IDH1 vaccine in newly diagnosed glioma. These receptors' antigens are unknown. Time point noted: week 11, during vaccination. In every dose of vaccine, 300 ug of mutant IDH1 20-mer peptide was given alongside topical imiquimod. Generated by immunoSEQ multiplex PCR, the TCRdb table keeps only in-frame clones and is missing some. The sample includes 95,000 to 120,000 clones, under 90% seen only once; the top ten take 0.6% to 0.7%. The specimen was PBMCs, collected from a glioma patient whose treatment included an IDH1 peptide vaccine. These receptors all come from a woman aged 50 to 60 with glioma.

The chain links TRBV7-2 to TRBJ2-7, with TRBD2 identical over 8 bases. CDR3 length equals 13 residues. With V trimmed by 4 bases and J by 4 bases, 3 bases remained unmatched. The germline V gene encodes CDR1 SGHTA and CDR2 FQGNSA. In DNA, the CDR3 is TGTGCCAGCAGCTCGGGACTAGTTTACGAGCAGTACTTC. Translating it yields CASSSGLVYEQYF.

The chain combines TRBV6-1 with TRBJ2-5; perhaps TRBD2 as D (5 bases). Trimming removed 6 bases from V and 5 bases from J, with 16 bases in between. This CDR3 has 14 amino acids. The germline V gene encodes CDR1 MNHNS and CDR2 SASEGT. The CDR3 is CASSVPRRRETQYF. The CDR3 DNA follows: TGTGCCAGCAGCGTACCCAGGCGGAGGGAGACCCAGTACTTC.

The chain has TRBV18 and TRBJ1-1; D unclear. CDR1 and CDR2 (germline): KGHSH, LQKENI. Trimming cost V 3 bases and J 6 bases, with 11 bases left between them. This CDR3 has 13 amino acids. This chain's CDR3 is CASSPPSLPEAFF. The CDR3 coding sequence is TGTGCCAGCTCACCCCCGTCCCTCCCTGAAGCTTTCTTT.

The CDR3: CASSLVGTYEQYF. CDR3 DNA: TGCGCCAGCAGCTTGGTCGGAACCTACGAGCAGTACTTC. The rearrangement joins TRBV5-1 to TRBJ2-7, with no clear D. CDR1 and CDR2 from the germline V gene are SGHRS and YFSETQ. The CDR3 covers 13 residues. The ends were cut back, 0 bases at V and 2 bases at J, with 6 bases in the middle. Full variable domain (missing parts from reference TRBV5-1 and TRBJ2-7): KAGVTQTPRYLIKTRGQQVTLSCSPISGHRSVSWYQQTPGQGLQFLFEYFSETQRNKGNFPGRFSGRQFSNSRSEMNVSTLELGDSALYLCASSLVGTYEQYFGPGTRLTVT.

The chain links TRBV9 to TRBJ1-6; TRBD1 might be the D (5 bases). Trimming left V 2 bases short and J 8 bases short, with 11 bases between. The CDR3 spans 14 residues. CDR1 is SGDLS and CDR2 is YYNGEE in the germline V gene. CDR3 bases: TGTGCCAGCAGCGTGGCAGGGCAGGATTCACCCCTCCACTTT. It is translated as CASSVAGQDSPLHF.

V usage is TRBV28 and J usage is TRBJ2-7; D is unclear. Trimming took 5 bases from V and 3 from J, leaving 17 bases between them. The germline gives CDR1 MDHEN, CDR2 SYDVKM. The length of the CDR3 is 15 residues. The CDR3 DNA reads as TGTGCCAGCAGTCCTCGCCACCCGTCGTACTACGAGCAGTACTTC. Protein sequence: CASSPRHPSYYEQYF.

The rearrangement joins TRBV25-1 to TRBJ2-2; D is tentatively TRBD1 or TRBD2 (6 bases each). Germline V gene lookup returns CDR1 MGHDK and CDR2 SYGVNS. The V and J ends lost 3 bases and 3 bases respectively, with 17 bases between them. CDR3 length: 17 amino acids. The CDR3 DNA sequence: TGTGCCAGCAGTGATAATTCGTGGGGGGCGGACACCGGGGAGCTGTTTTTT. Its translation: CASSDNSWGADTGELFF. Supplemented by reference TRBV25-1 and TRBJ2-2, the full variable domain reads EADIYQTPRYLVIGTGKKITLECSQTMGHDKMYWYQQDPGMELHLIHYSYGVNSTEKGDLSSESTVSRIRTEHFPLTLESARPSHTSQYLCASSDNSWGADTGELFFGEGSRLTVL.

The rearrangement joins TRBV6-1 to TRBJ1-1; D is ambiguous. The length of the CDR3 is 15 residues. V lost 4 bases and J 3 bases, leaving 15 bases between the germline ends. Germline values: CDR1 MNHNS, CDR2 SASEGT. The CDR3 spells CASSGGGRRDTEAFF. CDR3 nucleotides: TGTGCCAGCAGTGGTGGTGGCCGGAGAGACACTGAAGCTTTCTTT.

The rearrangement uses TRBV7-8 and TRBJ2-1; 8 bases agree with TRBD2. Germline V CDR1 and CDR2: SGHVS, FQNEAQ. V shed 3 bases and J 3 bases; nucleotides not matched to a gene: 4. The CDR3 sequence is 15 residues long. The CDR3 DNA sequence: TGTGCCAGCAGCTTTTCCGGGACTAGCTACAATGAGCAGTTCTTC. Amino acids: CASSFSGTSYNEQFF.

V is TRBV10-2 and J is TRBJ2-1; 10 nucleotides line up with TRBD2. This CDR3 has 13 residues. The junction had 2 bases not matched to a gene; V was cut back by 11 bases and J by 1 base. Germline CDR1 WSHSY, CDR2 SAAADI. CDR3 sequence: CAGSGRSYNEQFF. CDR3 in DNA: TGCGCCGGTAGCGGGAGGTCCTACAATGAGCAGTTCTTC.

CDR3 region: CASRIHNEQFF. CDR3 nucleotides: TGTGCCAGCAGGATCCACAATGAGCAGTTCTTC. The J gene is TRBJ2-1, the V gene TRBV28; no firm D call. Trimming cost V 6 bases and J 5 bases, with 5 bases left between them. CDR1 is MDHEN and CDR2 is SYDVKM in the germline V gene. The CDR3 extends over 11 amino acids.

The chain joins TRBV10-2 to TRBJ2-7; D not resolved. This CDR3 is 13 amino acids long. Germline V lookup: CDR1 WSHSY, CDR2 SAAADI. Trimming shortened V by 5 bases and J by 4 bases, and 12 bases separated the two germline ends. The DNA for the CDR3 is TGCGCCAGCAGTCACGCAGGCAGTTACGAGCAGTACTTC. This codes for CASSHAGSYEQYF.

The rearrangement links TRBV4-1 to TRBJ2-7; D might be TRBD1 (6 bases). The V gene lost 4 bases and the J gene lost 8 bases, with 15 bases spanning the gap. The CDR3 contains 13 residues. Germline V CDR1 and CDR2: MGHRA, YSYEKL. CDR3 bases: TGCGCCAGCAGCCGCAGGACTGGGGACAAGCAGTACTTC. Translating gives CASSRRTGDKQYF.

The rearrangement uses TRBV28 and TRBJ1-1; D is undetermined. Germline-derived CDR1 and CDR2 are MDHEN and SYDVKM. The CDR3 runs to 14 residues. V was trimmed by 5 bases and J by 0 bases, leaving 10 bases between them. This CDR3 reads CASSTYPLNTEAFF. CDR3 in DNA: TGTGCCAGCAGTACATACCCGTTGAACACTGAAGCTTTCTTT. The full variable domain, rest sourced from reference TRBV28 and TRBJ1-1, is DVKVTQSSRYLVKRTGEKVFLECVQDMDHENMFWYRQDPGLGLRLIYFSYDVKMKEKGDIPEGYSVSREKKERFSLILESASTNQTSMYLCASSTYPLNTEAFFGQGTRLTVV.

V and J are TRBV9 and TRBJ2-7; D gene uncertain. The V gene's germline CDR1 is SGDLS and CDR2 YYNGEE. This CDR3 comprises 14 residues. V was cut by 0 bases and J by 3 bases, with 10 bases left in between. The DNA for the CDR3 is TGTGCCAGCAGCGTAGCCGGCGGTGTCTACGAGCAGTACTTC. This translates into CASSVAGGVYEQYF.

CDR3 sequence reads: CASSLWGQMNTGELFF. CDR3 in DNA: TGCGCCAGCAGCTTGTGGGGACAGATGAACACCGGGGAGCTGTTTTTT. The chain combines TRBV5-1 with TRBJ2-2, with 7 nucleotides matching TRBD1. Germline assignment: CDR1 SGHRS and CDR2 YFSETQ. Trimming cost V 1 base and J 1 base; bases outside gene matches: 4. This CDR3 spans 16 amino acids.

V and J are TRBV10-3 and TRBJ2-3; D call uncertain. Germline V gives CDR1 ENHRY, CDR2 SYGVKD. V lost 5 bases and J lost 2, with 2 bases in between. The CDR3 has 11 residues. CDR3 coding DNA: TGTGCCATCAGTCACACAGATACGCAGTATTTT. This encodes CAISHTDTQYF.

The gene calls are TRBV28 and TRBJ2-5; 12 bases line up with TRBD2. Looked up from germline, CDR1 is MDHEN and CDR2 is SYDVKM. This CDR3 comprises 16 residues. J gave up 5 bases and V 2 bases, and 6 bases lay outside the gene matches. The CDR3: CASSLVLAGGRETQYF. CDR3 coding DNA: TGTGCCAGCAGTTTAGTCCTAGCGGGAGGGCGGGAGACCCAGTACTTC.

The rearrangement joins TRBV6-1 to TRBJ1-2, with 11 bases aligning to TRBD1. The CDR3 sequence is 14 residues long. Unmatched junction bases numbered 3, after V lost 2 bases and J lost 7 bases. Germline CDR1 MNHNS, CDR2 SASEGT. The CDR3 DNA reads TGTGCCAGCAGTGAATGGACAGGGGGCAGTGGCTACACCTTC. Translation gives CASSEWTGGSGYTF.

This chain connects TRBV6-5 to TRBJ1-1; no reliable D call. Trimming took 8 bases from V and 0 from J, leaving 13 bases between them. CDR3 length: 14 amino acids. Germline CDR1 and CDR2: MNHEY and SVGAGI. CDR3 nucleotides: TGTGCCAGCTGCTCGAGGTCCATGAACACTGAAGCTTTCTTT. It encodes CASCSRSMNTEAFF.